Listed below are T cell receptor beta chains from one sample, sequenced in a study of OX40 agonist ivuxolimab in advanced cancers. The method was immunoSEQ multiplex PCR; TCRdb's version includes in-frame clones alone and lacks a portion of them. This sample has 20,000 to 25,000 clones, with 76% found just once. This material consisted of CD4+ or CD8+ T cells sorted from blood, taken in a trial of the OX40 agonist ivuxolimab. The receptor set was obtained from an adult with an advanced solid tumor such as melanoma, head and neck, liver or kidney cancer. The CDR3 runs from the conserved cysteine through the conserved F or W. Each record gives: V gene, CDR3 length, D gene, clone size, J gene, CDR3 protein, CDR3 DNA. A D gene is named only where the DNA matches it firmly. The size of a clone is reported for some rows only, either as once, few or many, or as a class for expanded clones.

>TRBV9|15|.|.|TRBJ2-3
CASSVAAGITDTQYF
TGTGCCAGCAGCGTAGCCGCGGGGATCACAGATACGCAGTATTTT
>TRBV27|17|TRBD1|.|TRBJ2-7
CASSFSGLRQGSYEQYF
TGTGCCAGCAGTTTTAGTGGTTTGAGACAGGGATCCTACGAGCAGTACTTC
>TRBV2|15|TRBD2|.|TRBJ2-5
CASSSSGGYQETQYF
TGTGCCAGCAGTAGCAGCGGGGGCTACCAAGAGACCCAGTACTTC
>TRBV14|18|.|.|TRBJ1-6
CASSQGRGGSSYNSPLHF
TGTGCCAGCAGCCAAGGTCGCGGGGGAAGCTCCTATAATTCACCCCTCCACTTT
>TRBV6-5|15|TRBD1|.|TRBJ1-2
CASSPWGDRGYGYTF
TGTGCCAGCAGCCCCTGGGGTGACAGGGGTTATGGCTACACCTTC
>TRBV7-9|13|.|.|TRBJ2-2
CASSFWGSGELFF
TGTGCCAGCAGCTTCTGGGGGTCCGGGGAGCTGTTTTTT
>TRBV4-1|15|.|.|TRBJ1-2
CASSQDGRTAYGYTF
TGCGCCAGCAGCCAAGATGGTAGGACGGCCTATGGCTACACCTTC
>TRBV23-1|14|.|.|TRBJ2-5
CATPRRGIDETQYF
TGCGCCACCCCCCGACGGGGGATTGACGAGACCCAGTACTTC
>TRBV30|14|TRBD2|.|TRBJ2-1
CAWMVAGAYNEQFF
TGTGCCTGGATGGTAGCGGGGGCCTACAATGAGCAGTTCTTC
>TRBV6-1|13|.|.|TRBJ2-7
CASSDPVRREQYF
TGTGCCAGCAGTGATCCCGTTCGTCGTGAGCAGTACTTC
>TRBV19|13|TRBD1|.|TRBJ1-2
CASRRDRGYGYTF
TGTGCCAGTAGGAGGGACAGGGGCTATGGCTACACCTTC
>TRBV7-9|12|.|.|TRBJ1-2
CASSWASAGYTF
TGTGCCAGCAGCTGGGCCTCCGCGGGCTACACCTTC
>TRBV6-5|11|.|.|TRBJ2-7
CASSQGGEQYF
TGTGCCAGCAGCCAGGGGGGGGAGCAGTACTTC
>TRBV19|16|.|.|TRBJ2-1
CASSIDYQRARNEQFF
TGTGCCAGTAGTATAGATTACCAGAGGGCACGCAATGAGCAGTTCTTC
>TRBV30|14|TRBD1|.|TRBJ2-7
CASTIQGLRGEQYF
TGTGCCTCTACGATACAGGGGCTTCGCGGCGAGCAGTACTTC
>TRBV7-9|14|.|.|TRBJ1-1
CASSPNPTSAEAFF
TGTGCCAGCAGCCCTAATCCGACTAGCGCTGAAGCTTTCTTT
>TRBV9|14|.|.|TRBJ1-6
CASSVTEPNSPLHF
TGTGCCAGCAGCGTTACAGAACCTAATTCACCCCTCCACTTT
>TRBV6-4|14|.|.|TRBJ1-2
CASSEELETYGYTF
TGTGCCAGCAGTGAGGAGCTCGAGACTTATGGCTACACCTTC
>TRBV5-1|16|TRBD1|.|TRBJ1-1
CASRNLGGQGEAEAFF
TGCGCCAGCAGAAACCTCGGTGGACAGGGAGAGGCTGAAGCTTTCTTT
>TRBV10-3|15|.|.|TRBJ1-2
CAISGRQAGTDGYTF
TGTGCCATCAGTGGCCGGCAGGCAGGGACTGATGGCTACACCTTC
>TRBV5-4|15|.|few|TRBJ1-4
CASSLAGGGNEKLFF
TGTGCCAGCAGCTTGGCTGGGGGGGGGAATGAAAAACTGTTTTTT
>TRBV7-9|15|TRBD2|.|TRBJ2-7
CASSFAGGKPYEQYF
TGTGCCAGCAGCTTCGCGGGGGGCAAACCCTACGAGCAGTACTTC
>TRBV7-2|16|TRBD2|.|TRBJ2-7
CASSLGTAGGTYEQYF
TGTGCCAGCAGCCTAGGAACAGCGGGGGGAACCTACGAGCAGTACTTC
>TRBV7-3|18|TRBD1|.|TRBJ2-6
CASSQRTGTYSGANVLTF
TGTGCCAGCAGCCAAAGGACAGGGACCTATTCTGGGGCCAACGTCCTGACTTTC
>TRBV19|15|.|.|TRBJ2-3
CASSTGRQLTDTQYF
TGTGCCAGTAGCACAGGGAGGCAACTCACAGATACGCAGTATTTT
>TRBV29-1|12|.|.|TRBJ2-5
CSVDRVTETQYF
TGCAGCGTCGACCGGGTGACAGAGACCCAGTACTTC
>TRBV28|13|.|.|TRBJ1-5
CASGSGAYQPQHF
TGTGCCAGCGGTAGCGGGGCGTATCAGCCCCAGCATTTT
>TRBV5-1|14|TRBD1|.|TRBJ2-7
CASSPGTASYEQYF
TGCGCCAGCAGCCCAGGGACAGCTTCCTACGAGCAGTACTTC
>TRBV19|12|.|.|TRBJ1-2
CASSTRTLGYTF
TGTGCCAGTAGTACCAGGACACTCGGCTACACCTTC
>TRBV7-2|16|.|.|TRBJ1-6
CASSLSGGRLNSPLHF
TGTGCCAGCAGCTTATCGGGAGGTAGACTAAATTCACCCCTCCACTTT
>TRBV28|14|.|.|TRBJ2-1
CASTFGSSYNEQFF
TGTGCCAGCACTTTTGGGAGCTCCTACAATGAGCAGTTCTTC
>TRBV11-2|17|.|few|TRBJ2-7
CASSLVAYDWSSYEQYF
TGTGCCAGCAGCTTAGTAGCATACGATTGGAGCTCCTACGAGCAGTACTTC
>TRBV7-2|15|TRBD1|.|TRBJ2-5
CASSLGDRVFQTQYF
TGTGCCAGCAGCTTAGGAGACAGGGTTTTTCAGACCCAGTACTTC
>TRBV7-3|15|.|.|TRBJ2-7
CASSPPYAYTYEQYF
TGTGCCAGCAGCCCCCCCTATGCCTACACCTACGAGCAGTACTTC
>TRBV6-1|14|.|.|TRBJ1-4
CASSEWGVGEKLFF
TGTGCCAGCAGTGAGTGGGGGGTTGGGGAAAAACTGTTTTTT
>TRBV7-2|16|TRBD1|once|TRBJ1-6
CASSLSDRGYNSPLHF
TGTGCCAGCAGCTTAAGCGACAGGGGCTATAATTCACCCCTCCACTTT
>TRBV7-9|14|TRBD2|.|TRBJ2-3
CASSQRLAADTQYF
TGTGCCAGCAGCCAACGACTAGCCGCAGATACGCAGTATTTT
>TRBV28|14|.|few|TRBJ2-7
CASSLPILPYEQYF
TGTGCCAGCAGTTTACCGATACTACCATACGAGCAGTACTTC
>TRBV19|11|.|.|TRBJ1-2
CASSVNYGYTF
TGTGCCAGTAGTGTTAACTATGGCTACACCTTC